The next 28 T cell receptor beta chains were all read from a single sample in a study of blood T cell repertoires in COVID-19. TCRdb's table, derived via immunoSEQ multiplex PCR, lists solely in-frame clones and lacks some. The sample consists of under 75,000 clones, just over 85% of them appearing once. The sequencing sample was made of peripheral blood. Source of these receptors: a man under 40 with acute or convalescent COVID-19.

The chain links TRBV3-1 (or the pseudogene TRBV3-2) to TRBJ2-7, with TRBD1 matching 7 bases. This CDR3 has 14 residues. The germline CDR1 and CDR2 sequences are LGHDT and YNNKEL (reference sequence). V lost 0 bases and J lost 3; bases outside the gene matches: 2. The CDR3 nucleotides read TGTGCCAGCAGCCAAGATAGGGACAGCTACGAGCAGTACTTC. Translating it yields CASSQDRDSYEQYF.

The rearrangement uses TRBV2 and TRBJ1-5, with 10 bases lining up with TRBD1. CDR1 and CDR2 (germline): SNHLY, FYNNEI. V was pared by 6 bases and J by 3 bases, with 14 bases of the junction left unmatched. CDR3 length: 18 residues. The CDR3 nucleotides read TGTGCCAGCAGACCGGGACAGGGGCCTAGTTTGGCCAATCAGCCCCAGCATTTT. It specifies CASRPGQGPSLANQPQHF.

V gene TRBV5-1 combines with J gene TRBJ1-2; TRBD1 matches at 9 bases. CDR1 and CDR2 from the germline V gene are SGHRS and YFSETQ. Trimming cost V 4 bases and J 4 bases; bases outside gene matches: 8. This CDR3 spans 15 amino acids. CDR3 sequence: CASSPGTGPFYGYTF. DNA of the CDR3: TGCGCCAGCAGCCCGGGGACAGGGCCATTCTATGGCTACACCTTC.

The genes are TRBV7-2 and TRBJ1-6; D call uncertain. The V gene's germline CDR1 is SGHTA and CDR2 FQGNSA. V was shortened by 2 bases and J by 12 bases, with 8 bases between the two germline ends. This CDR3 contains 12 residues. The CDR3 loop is CASSLYGGPLHF. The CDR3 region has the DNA TGTGCCAGCAGCTTATACGGAGGACCCCTCCACTTT.

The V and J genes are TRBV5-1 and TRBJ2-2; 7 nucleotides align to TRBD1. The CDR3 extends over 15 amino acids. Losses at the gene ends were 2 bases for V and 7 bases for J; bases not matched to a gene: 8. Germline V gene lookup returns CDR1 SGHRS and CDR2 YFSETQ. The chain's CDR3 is CASSFLQGRGGELFF. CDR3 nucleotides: TGCGCCAGCAGCTTCTTACAGGGGAGAGGCGGGGAGCTGTTTTTT.

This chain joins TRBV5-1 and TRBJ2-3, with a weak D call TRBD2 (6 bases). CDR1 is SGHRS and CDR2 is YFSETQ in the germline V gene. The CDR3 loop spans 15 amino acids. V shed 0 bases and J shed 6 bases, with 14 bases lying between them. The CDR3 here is CASSLGQGLGDTQYF. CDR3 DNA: TGCGCCAGCAGCTTGGGGCAGGGACTCGGGGATACGCAGTATTTT.

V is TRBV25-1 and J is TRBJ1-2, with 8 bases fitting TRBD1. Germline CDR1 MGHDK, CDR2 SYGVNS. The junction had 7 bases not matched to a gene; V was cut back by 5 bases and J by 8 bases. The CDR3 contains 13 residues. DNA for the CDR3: TGTGCCAGCAGTCCACGACAGGGGTACGGCTACACCTTC. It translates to CASSPRQGYGYTF.

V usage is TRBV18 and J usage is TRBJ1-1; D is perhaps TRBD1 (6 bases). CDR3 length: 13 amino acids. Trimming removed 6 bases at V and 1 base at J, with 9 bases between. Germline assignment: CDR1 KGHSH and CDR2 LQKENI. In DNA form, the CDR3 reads TGTGCCAGCTCGGGGGCCCCGAACACTGAAGCTTTCTTT. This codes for CASSGAPNTEAFF.

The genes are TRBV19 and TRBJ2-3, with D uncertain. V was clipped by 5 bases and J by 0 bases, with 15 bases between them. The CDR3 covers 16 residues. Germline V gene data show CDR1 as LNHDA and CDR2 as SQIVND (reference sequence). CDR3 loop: CASSGRGHVSTDTQYF. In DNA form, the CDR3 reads TGTGCCAGTAGTGGTAGAGGCCACGTTAGCACAGATACGCAGTATTTT.

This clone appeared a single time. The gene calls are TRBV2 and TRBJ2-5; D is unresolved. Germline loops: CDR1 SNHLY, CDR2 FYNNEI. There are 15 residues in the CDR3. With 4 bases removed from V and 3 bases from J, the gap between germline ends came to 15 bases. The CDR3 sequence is CASSGPRMGEETQYF. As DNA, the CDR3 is TGTGCCAGCAGTGGACCCCGGATGGGCGAAGAGACCCAGTACTTC.

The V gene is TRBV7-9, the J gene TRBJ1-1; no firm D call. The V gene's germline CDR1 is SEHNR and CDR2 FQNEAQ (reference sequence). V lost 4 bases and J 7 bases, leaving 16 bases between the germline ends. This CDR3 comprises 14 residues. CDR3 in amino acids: CASSSSPSTIEAFF. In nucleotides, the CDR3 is TGTGCCAGCAGCTCCTCTCCCTCCACAATTGAAGCTTTCTTT.

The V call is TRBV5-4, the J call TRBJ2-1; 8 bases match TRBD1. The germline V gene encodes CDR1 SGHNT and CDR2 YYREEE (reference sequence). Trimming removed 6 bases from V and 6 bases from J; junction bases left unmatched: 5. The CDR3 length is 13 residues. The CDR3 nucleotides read TGTGCCAGCAACGTCGACAGGGGCAATGAGCAGTTCTTC. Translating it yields CASNVDRGNEQFF.

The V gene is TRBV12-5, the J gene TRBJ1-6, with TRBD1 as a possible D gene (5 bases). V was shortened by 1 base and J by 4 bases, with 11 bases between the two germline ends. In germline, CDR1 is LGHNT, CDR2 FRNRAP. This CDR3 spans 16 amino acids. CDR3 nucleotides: TGTGCTAGTGGTTTGGACCCGACAGCGTATAATTCACCCCTCCACTTT. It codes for CASGLDPTAYNSPLHF.

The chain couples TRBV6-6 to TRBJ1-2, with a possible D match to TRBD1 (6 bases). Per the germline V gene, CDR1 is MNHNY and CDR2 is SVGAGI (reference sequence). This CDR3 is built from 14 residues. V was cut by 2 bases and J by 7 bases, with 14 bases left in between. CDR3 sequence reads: CASSYPGALGGYTF. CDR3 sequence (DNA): TGTGCCAGCAGTTACCCAGGGGCGTTAGGTGGCTACACCTTC.

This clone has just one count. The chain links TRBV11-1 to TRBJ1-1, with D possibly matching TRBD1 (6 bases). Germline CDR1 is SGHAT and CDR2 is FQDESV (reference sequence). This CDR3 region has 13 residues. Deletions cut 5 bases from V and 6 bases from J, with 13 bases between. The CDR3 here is CASSQRGFSEAFF. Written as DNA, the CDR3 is TGTGCCAGCAGCCAAAGGGGGTTCTCTGAAGCTTTCTTT.

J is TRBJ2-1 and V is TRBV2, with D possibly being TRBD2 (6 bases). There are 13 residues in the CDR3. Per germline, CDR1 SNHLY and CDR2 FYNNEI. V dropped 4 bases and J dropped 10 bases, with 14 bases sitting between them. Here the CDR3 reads CASSGGESGEQFF. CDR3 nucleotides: TGTGCCAGCAGTGGAGGCGAAAGCGGGGAGCAGTTCTTC.

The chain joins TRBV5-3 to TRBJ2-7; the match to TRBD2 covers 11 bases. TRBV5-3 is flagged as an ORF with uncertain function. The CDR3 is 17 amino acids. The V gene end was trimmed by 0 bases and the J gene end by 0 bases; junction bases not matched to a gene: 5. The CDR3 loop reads CARSLASLAGDSYEQYV. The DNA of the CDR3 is TGTGCCAGAAGCTTGGCGTCACTAGCGGGGGACTCCTACGAGCAGTACGTC.

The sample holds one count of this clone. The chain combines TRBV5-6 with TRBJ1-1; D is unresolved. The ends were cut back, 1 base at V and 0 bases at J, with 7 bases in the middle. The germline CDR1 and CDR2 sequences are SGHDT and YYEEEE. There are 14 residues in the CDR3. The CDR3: CASSLNTVNTEAFF. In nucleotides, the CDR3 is TGTGCCAGCAGCTTGAATACAGTGAACACTGAAGCTTTCTTT.

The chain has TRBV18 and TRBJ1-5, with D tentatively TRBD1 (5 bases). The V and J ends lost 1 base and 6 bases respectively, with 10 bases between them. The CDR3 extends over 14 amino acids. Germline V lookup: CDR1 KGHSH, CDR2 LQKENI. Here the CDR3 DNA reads TGTGCCAGCTCACCACGGGGGGATGGTCAGCCCCAGCATTTT. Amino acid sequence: CASSPRGDGQPQHF.

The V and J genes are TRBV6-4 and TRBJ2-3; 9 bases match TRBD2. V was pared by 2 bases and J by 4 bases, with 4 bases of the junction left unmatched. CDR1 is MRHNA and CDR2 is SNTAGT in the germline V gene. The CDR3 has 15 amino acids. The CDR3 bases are TGTGCCAGCAGTGACACAGCGGGAGGCTCAGATACGCAGTATTTT. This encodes CASSDTAGGSDTQYF.

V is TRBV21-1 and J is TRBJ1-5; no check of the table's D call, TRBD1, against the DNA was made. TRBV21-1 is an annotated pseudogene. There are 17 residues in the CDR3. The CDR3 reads CASSKGQGRYSNQPQHF. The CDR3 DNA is TGTGCCAGCAGCAAAGGACAGGGGAGGTATAGCAATCAGCCCCAGCATTTT.

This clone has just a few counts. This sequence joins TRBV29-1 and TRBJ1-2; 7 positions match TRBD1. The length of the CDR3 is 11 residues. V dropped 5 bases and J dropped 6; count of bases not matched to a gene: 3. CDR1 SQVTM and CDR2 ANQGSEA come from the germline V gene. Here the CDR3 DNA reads TGCAGCGTTCAGGGGGTTCATGGCTACACCTTC. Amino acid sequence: CSVQGVHGYTF.

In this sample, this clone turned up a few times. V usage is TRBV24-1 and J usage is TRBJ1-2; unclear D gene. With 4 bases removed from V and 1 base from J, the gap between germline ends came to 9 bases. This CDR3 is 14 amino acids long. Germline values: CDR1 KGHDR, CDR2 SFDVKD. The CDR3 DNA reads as TGTGCCACCAGTGACCCCGCGGGTAACTATGGCTACACCTTC. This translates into CATSDPAGNYGYTF.

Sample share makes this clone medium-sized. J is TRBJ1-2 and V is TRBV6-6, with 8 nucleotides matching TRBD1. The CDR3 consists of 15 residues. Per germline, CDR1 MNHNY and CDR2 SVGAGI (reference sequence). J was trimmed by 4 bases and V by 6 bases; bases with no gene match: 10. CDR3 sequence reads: CASSPRGQVSYGYTF. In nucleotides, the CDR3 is TGTGCCAGCAGCCCCCGGGGACAGGTTAGCTATGGCTACACCTTC.

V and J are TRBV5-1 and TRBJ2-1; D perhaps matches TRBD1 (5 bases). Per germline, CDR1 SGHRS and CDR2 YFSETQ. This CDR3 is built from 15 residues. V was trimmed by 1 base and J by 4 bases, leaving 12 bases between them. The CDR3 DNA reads TGCGCCAGCAGCTTGCAGGGTTCTTCATACAATGAGCAGTTCTTC. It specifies CASSLQGSSYNEQFF.

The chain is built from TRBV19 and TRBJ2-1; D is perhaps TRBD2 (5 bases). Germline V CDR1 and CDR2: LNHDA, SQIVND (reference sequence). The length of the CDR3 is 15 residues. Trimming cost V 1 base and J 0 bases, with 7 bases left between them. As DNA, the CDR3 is TGTGCCAGTAGTATAGGAAGCGGCTCCTACAATGAGCAGTTCTTC. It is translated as CASSIGSGSYNEQFF.

CDR3 DNA: TGTGCCAGCAGACTGACAAGAACGAACACTGAAGCTTTCTTT. Translation: CASRLTRTNTEAFF. J is TRBJ1-1 and V is TRBV2; D call uncertain. Trimming left V 6 bases short and J 1 base short, with 12 bases between. Germline loops: CDR1 SNHLY, CDR2 FYNNEI. The CDR3 is 14 residues long. Combining the CDR3 with reference TRBV2 and TRBJ1-1 gives the whole variable domain EPEVTQTPSHQVTQMGQEVILRCVPISNHLYFYWYRQILGQKVEFLVSFYNNEISEKSEIFDDQFSVERPDGSNFTLKIRSTKLEDSAMYFCASRLTRTNTEAFFGQGTRLTVV.

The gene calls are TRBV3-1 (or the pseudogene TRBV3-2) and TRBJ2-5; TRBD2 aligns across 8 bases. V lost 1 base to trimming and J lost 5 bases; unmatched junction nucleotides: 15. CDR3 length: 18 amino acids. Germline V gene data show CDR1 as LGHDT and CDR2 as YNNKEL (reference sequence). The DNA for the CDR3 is TGTGCCAGCAGCCAAGGAATTTCGGCTAGCGGGCTGGGGGAGACCCAGTACTTC. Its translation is CASSQGISASGLGETQYF.